These T cell receptor beta chains were read from a single sample in a study of blood T cell repertoires in COVID-19. Generated by immunoSEQ multiplex PCR, the TCRdb table keeps only in-frame clones and is missing some. Of around 150,000 clones in the sample, around 88% were seen once. Sequencing input: peripheral blood. All receptors derive from a human donor in a cohort sampled during active COVID-19. Each CDR3 is given with its conserved first and last residue. D genes are given only for firm matches. Only part of the rows carry a size: once, few, many, or a class if the clone is expanded.

CDR3 | DNA | V | size | J | D
CASRYSGGPDTQYF | TGTGCCAGCAGATATAGCGGGGGACCAGATACGCAGTATTTT | TRBV7-2 | . | TRBJ2-3 | TRBD2
CSASSGPGPQHF | TGCAGTGCTAGTTCGGGTCCGGGGCCCCAGCATTTT | TRBV20-1 | once | TRBJ1-5 | .
CASSEPGHVSYEQYF | TGTGCCAGTAGTGAACCGGGACATGTCTCCTACGAGCAGTACTTC | TRBV19 | . | TRBJ2-7 | .
CATSGDRDRSGNTIYF | TGTGCCACCAGCGGGGACAGGGATAGATCTGGAAACACCATATATTTT | TRBV15 | . | TRBJ1-3 | TRBD1
CASSQQGPRQETQYF | TGTGCCAGCAGCCAACAGGGGCCTAGACAAGAGACCCAGTACTTC | TRBV6-5 | . | TRBJ2-5 | TRBD1
CASSPPSERGTNEQFF | TGTGCCAGCAGCCCACCTTCCGAGCGGGGAACCAATGAGCAGTTCTTC | TRBV7-9 | . | TRBJ2-1 | TRBD2
CASSRTGQGATYEQYF | TGTGCCAGCAGCCGAACCGGACAGGGGGCTACCTACGAGCAGTACTTC | TRBV14 | . | TRBJ2-7 | TRBD1
CASSLIGQGGVTGELFF | TGCGCCAGCAGCTTGATAGGACAGGGGGGCGTCACCGGGGAGCTGTTTTTT | TRBV5-1 | . | TRBJ2-2 | TRBD1
CASSRQGTGYGYTF | TGTGCCAGCAGCCGACAGGGGACGGGCTATGGCTACACCTTC | TRBV27 | many | TRBJ1-2 | TRBD1
CASSFSTSTGELFF | TGTGCCAGCAGCTTTTCAACAAGCACCGGGGAGCTGTTTTTT | TRBV7-6 | . | TRBJ2-2 | .
CSYRAPNNEQFF | TGCAGTTACAGGGCCCCCAACAATGAGCAGTTCTTC | TRBV29-1 | few | TRBJ2-1 | .
CASSQRDRGYEQYF | TGTGCCAGCAGCCAACGGGACAGGGGCTACGAGCAGTACTTC | TRBV3-1/TRBV3-2 | . | TRBJ2-7 | TRBD1
CASSLTGDNEQFF | TGTGCCAGCAGCTTGACAGGGGACAATGAGCAGTTCTTC | TRBV7-9 | . | TRBJ2-1 | TRBD1
CARENDRDLMNTEAFF | TGTGCCAGAGAAAACGACAGGGACCTCATGAACACTGAAGCTTTCTTT | TRBV6-7 | . | TRBJ1-1 | TRBD1
CASSPPHRSSYEQYF | TGTGCCAGCAGTCCCCCCCACAGGTCCTCCTACGAGCAGTACTTC | TRBV25-1 | . | TRBJ2-7 | .
CASSPTEGARNSPLHF | TGTGCCAGCAGCCCCACGGAGGGGGCGCGGAATTCACCCCTCCACTTT | TRBV28 | once | TRBJ1-6 | TRBD1
CASSLAVPSGSLQFF | TGTGCCAGCAGCTTAGCAGTCCCTAGCGGGAGCCTACAGTTCTTC | TRBV7-6 | once | TRBJ2-1 | TRBD2
CASSGTSGGPDTQYF | TGTGCCAGCAGTGGAACTAGCGGGGGACCAGATACGCAGTATTTT | TRBV6-4 | . | TRBJ2-3 | TRBD2
CASSQAPGTSKGEKLFF | TGTGCCAGCAGCCAAGCGCCCGGGACTTCAAAAGGGGAAAAACTGTTTTTT | TRBV14 | . | TRBJ1-4 | .
CASSLVPGAGEQYF | TGTGCCAGCAGCTTAGTTCCAGGGGCTGGAGAGCAGTACTTC | TRBV11-3 | . | TRBJ2-7 | .
CASSPGLATDTQYF | TGTGCCAGCAGCCCGGGACTGGCTACAGATACGCAGTATTTT | TRBV6-5 | . | TRBJ2-3 | .
CSVALGAREQYF | TGCAGCGTTGCCTTAGGGGCTAGGGAGCAGTACTTC | TRBV29-1 | . | TRBJ2-7 | .
CASTLTGGNTEAFF | TGTGCCAGCACACTGACAGGGGGGAACACTGAAGCTTTCTTT | TRBV2 | . | TRBJ1-1 | TRBD1
CASSVSGANYGYTF | TGTGCCAGCAGCGTGTCAGGGGCAAACTATGGCTACACCTTC | TRBV9 | . | TRBJ1-2 | .
CASSESPGTINTEAFF | TGTGCCAGCAGTGAGAGTCCCGGGACAATTAACACTGAAGCTTTCTTT | TRBV6-1 | once | TRBJ1-1 | .
CASSIRPPRGAGNQPQHF | TGTGCCAGTAGTATTAGGCCCCCGAGGGGCGCGGGAAATCAGCCCCAGCATTTT | TRBV19 | . | TRBJ1-5 | .
CTSSSPGSPPLNSPLHF | TGCACCAGCAGCTCACCAGGGTCCCCTCCTCTTAATTCACCCCTCCACTTT | TRBV1 | . | TRBJ1-6 | .
CASSPGTGGYEQYF | TGCGCCAGCAGCCCCGGGACAGGGGGCTACGAGCAGTACTTC | TRBV4-1 | many | TRBJ2-7 | TRBD1
CASIQTGNTEAFF | TGTGCCAGCATACAAACAGGCAACACTGAAGCTTTCTTT | TRBV28 | . | TRBJ1-1 | .
CASSLGHTSPLHF | TGTGCCAGCAGCTTAGGACATACTTCACCCCTCCACTTT | TRBV7-3 | . | TRBJ1-6 | .
CSASTPPLGLYEQYF | TGCAGTGCTAGTACCCCCCCCCTTGGGCTCTACGAGCAGTACTTC | TRBV20-1 | . | TRBJ2-7 | .
CASSALAGAGTDTQYF | TGTGCCAGCTCCGCTCTAGCGGGGGCTGGCACAGATACGCAGTATTTT | TRBV3-1/TRBV3-2 | once | TRBJ2-3 | TRBD2
CASSRQRETTDTQYF | TGTGCCAGCAGTCGTCAGCGGGAGACCACAGATACGCAGTATTTT | TRBV6-5 | . | TRBJ2-3 | TRBD2
CASSRGQGQETQYF | TGTGCCAGTAGTAGGGGACAGGGCCAAGAGACCCAGTACTTC | TRBV19 | . | TRBJ2-5 | TRBD1
CASRDTGDYGYTF | TGTGCCAGCAGAGATACAGGGGACTATGGCTACACCTTC | TRBV7-9 | . | TRBJ1-2 | TRBD1
CASSSLAGDVADTQYF | TGTGCCAGCAGCTCGTTAGCGGGAGACGTTGCAGATACGCAGTATTTT | TRBV5-6 | . | TRBJ2-3 | TRBD2
CASSLEGQGAGELFF | TGTGCCAGCAGCTTGGAGGGACAGGGGGCCGGGGAGCTGTTTTTT | TRBV5-6 | . | TRBJ2-2 | TRBD1
CASSHGWSERNSPLHF | TGCGCCAGCAGCCACGGGTGGTCAGAGCGGAATTCACCCCTCCACTTT | TRBV4-1 | . | TRBJ1-6 | .
CATSTGVDETQYF | TGTGCCACCTCGACAGGGGTGGACGAGACCCAGTACTTC | TRBV25-1 | . | TRBJ2-5 | TRBD1
CASSPQSSGNTIYF | TGTGCCAGCAGCCCACAGAGCTCTGGAAACACCATATATTTT | TRBV7-2 | . | TRBJ1-3 | .
CASSGLAGTRADTQYF | TGTGCCAGCAGCGGACTAGCGGGAACCAGGGCAGATACGCAGTATTTT | TRBV28 | once | TRBJ2-3 | TRBD2
CASSPTGTSGSYEQYF | TGTGCCAGCAGCCCCACCGGGACTAGCGGCTCCTACGAGCAGTACTTC | TRBV28 | . | TRBJ2-7 | TRBD2